This TCR beta chain is drawn from a study of cytomegalovirus exposure and HLA in healthy donors. The CDR3 contains 14 residues. CDR1 and CDR2 from the germline V gene are SGHTA and FQGNSA. Deletions cut 0 bases from V and 2 bases from J, with 4 bases between. Assay used: immunoSEQ multiplex PCR; TCRdb lists only in-frame clones, some missing. The sample lists some 110,000 clones, roughly nine tenths occurring once. General study findings and limits: Published work reported that the classifier diagnosed cytomegalovirus status with high specificity and sensitivity.

In the case of this clone: Antigen unknown.

The sequenced sample consisted of PBMCs. The TCR originated in a man aged 18 to 30 in good health and CMV-seropositive. The chain couples TRBV7-2 to TRBJ1-4; D unclear. As DNA, the CDR3 is TGTGCCAGCAGCTTAGCGAGGACTAATGAAAAACTGTTTTTT. It codes for CASSLARTNEKLFF.